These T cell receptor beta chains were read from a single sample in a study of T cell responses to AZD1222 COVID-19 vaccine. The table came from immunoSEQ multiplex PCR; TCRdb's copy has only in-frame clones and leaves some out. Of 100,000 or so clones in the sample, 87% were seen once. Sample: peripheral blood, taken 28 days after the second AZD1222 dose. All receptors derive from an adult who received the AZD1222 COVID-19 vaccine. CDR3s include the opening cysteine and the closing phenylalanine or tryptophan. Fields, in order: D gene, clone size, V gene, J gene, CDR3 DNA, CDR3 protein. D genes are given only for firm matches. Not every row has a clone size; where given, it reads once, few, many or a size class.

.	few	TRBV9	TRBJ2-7	TGTGCCAGCAGCCCCCGTGGGGATGGCTACTACGAGCAGTACTTC	CASSPRGDGYYEQYF
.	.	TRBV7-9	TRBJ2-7	TGTGCCAGCAGCCTCACTACAGAGCCCACCTACGAGCAGTACTTC	CASSLTTEPTYEQYF
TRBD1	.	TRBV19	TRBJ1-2	TGTGCCAGTAGAATGGGCGGGGGACAGGGGAACTATGGCTACACCTTC	CASRMGGGQGNYGYTF
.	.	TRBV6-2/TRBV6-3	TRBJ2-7	TGTGCCAGCAGTCTTTACATGGGGCCCCTCCACGAGCAGTACTTC	CASSLYMGPLHEQYF
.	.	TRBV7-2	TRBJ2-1	TGTGCCAGCAGCTTAGGGACAGTCTACAATGAGCAGTTCTTC	CASSLGTVYNEQFF
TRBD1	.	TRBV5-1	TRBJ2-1	TGCGCCAGCAGCCCCGCACAGGGGGCAGGCAATGAGCAGTTCTTC	CASSPAQGAGNEQFF
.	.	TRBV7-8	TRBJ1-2	TGTGCCAGCAGCTTTCAGGGGCAGAACTATGGCTACACCTTC	CASSFQGQNYGYTF
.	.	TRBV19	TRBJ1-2	TGTGCCAGTAGGGCAGGGGCCTTTGGCTACACCTTC	CASRAGAFGYTF
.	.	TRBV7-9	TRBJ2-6	TGTGCCAGCAGCCCGGGCCAGGGGGGCCCTTCTGGGGCCAACGTCCTGACTTTC	CASSPGQGGPSGANVLTF
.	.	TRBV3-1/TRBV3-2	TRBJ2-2	TGTGCCAGCAGCCAAGTAAAGACCGGGGAGCTGTTTTTT	CASSQVKTGELFF
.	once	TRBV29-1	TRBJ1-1	TGCAGCGCCGGAGTGAGGTCGAACACTGAAGCTTTCTTT	CSAGVRSNTEAFF
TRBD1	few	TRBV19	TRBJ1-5	TGTGCCAGTAGCCAGACAGGGGGCGGTCAGCCCCAGCATTTT	CASSQTGGGQPQHF
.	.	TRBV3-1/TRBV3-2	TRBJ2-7	TGTGCCAGCAGCCAGGGTTACCTCTCCTACGAGCAGTACTTC	CASSQGYLSYEQYF
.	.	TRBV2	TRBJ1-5	TGTGCCTCCTCGGGAGACTTGAATAGCAATCAGCCCCAGCATTTT	CASSGDLNSNQPQHF
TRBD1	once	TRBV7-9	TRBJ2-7	TGTGCCAGCAGCTTGTCTCGACAGGGGCGGTACGAGCAGTACTTC	CASSLSRQGRYEQYF
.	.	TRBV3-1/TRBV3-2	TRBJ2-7	TGTGCCAGCAGCCAAGATCTTGGACAGTTCTACGAGCAGTACTTC	CASSQDLGQFYEQYF
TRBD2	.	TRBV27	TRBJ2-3	TGTGCCAGCAAATATCTAGCGGGAGACTCAGATACGCAGTATTTT	CASKYLAGDSDTQYF
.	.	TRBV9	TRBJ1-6	TGTGCCAGCAGCGCGACAGGTAGTAATTCACCCCTCCACTTT	CASSATGSNSPLHF
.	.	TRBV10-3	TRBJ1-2	TGTGCCATCTGGGACCAGGGCCTAGGCTACACCTTC	CAIWDQGLGYTF
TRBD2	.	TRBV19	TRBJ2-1	TGTGCCAGTAGTATATTAGCGGGAAACTACAATGAGCAGTTCTTC	CASSILAGNYNEQFF
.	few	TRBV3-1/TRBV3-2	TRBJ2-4	TGTGCCAGCAGCCAAGTTGGGGCTAATGACAAAAACATTCAGTACTTC	CASSQVGANDKNIQYF
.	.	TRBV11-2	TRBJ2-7	TGTGCCAGCAGCTGGCGTAGCTCCTACGAGCAGTACTTC	CASSWRSSYEQYF
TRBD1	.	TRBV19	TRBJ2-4	TGTGCCAGTAGTTCCCAGGGGGCGAACATTCAGTACTTC	CASSSQGANIQYF
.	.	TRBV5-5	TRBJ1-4	TGTGCCAGCAGCTTGGCCCCCAGGAATGAAAAACTGTTTTTT	CASSLAPRNEKLFF
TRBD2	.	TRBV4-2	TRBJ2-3	TGTGCCAGCAGCCAAGTGGGGGGTAGCGGGGTCAACCCTCGCACAGATACGCAGTATTTT	CASSQVGGSGVNPRTDTQYF
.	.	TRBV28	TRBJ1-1	TGTGCCAGCAGCCTCGGCCCGAACACTGAAGCTTTCTTT	CASSLGPNTEAFF
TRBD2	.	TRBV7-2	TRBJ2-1	TGTGCCAGCAGCTTCGTGGGTAGCGGGGACAATGAGCAGTTCTTC	CASSFVGSGDNEQFF
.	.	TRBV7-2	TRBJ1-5	TGTGCCAGCAGCATGCAGAATAGCAATCAGCCCCAGCATTTT	CASSMQNSNQPQHF
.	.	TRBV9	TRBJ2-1	TGTGCCAGCAGCCCTACTGCGGCTCCCTACAATGAGCAGTTCTTC	CASSPTAAPYNEQFF
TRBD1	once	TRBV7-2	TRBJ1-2	TGTGCCAGCAGCTTAAGGGCAGGGGGCGCAAATGGCTACACCTTC	CASSLRAGGANGYTF
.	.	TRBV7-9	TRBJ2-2	TGTGCCAGCACCTGGGATACCGGGGAGCTGTTTTTT	CASTWDTGELFF
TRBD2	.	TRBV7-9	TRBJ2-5	TGTGCCAGCAGCACTAGCGGGGGGCTAGAGACCCAGTACTTC	CASSTSGGLETQYF
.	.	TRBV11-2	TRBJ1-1	TGTGCCAGCAGCCCTCGGACGACCTGGAACACTGAAGCTTTCTTT	CASSPRTTWNTEAFF
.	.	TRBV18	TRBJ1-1	TGTGCCAGCTCATCAACGACAGGACCGTGGAACACTGAAGCTTTCTTT	CASSSTTGPWNTEAFF
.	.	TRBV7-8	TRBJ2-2	TGTGCCAGCAGCTTCCGGGCGGGAAAAAGGGGGGAGCTGTTTTTT	CASSFRAGKRGELFF
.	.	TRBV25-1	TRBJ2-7	TGTGCCAGCAGTGCAGGGAAGGACTACGAGCAGTACTTC	CASSAGKDYEQYF
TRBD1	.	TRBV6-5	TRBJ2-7	TGTGCCAGCAGTTTGTTCTCAGGGGGCTACGAGCAGTACTTC	CASSLFSGGYEQYF
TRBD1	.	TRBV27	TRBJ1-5	TGTGCCAGCAGTTTGGACAGGGGCAATCAGCCCCAGCATTTT	CASSLDRGNQPQHF
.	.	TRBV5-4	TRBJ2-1	TGTGCCAGCAGCTTGGTTATACGCGCCGAGCAGTTCTTC	CASSLVIRAEQFF
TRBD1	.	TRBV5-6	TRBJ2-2	TGTGCCAGCAGCCAACTCGGGACAGGTGCCACCGGGGAGCTGTTTTTT	CASSQLGTGATGELFF
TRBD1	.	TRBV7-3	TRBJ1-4	TGTGCCAGCAGCCCCGGACAGGGGCGAAATGAAAAACTGTTTTTT	CASSPGQGRNEKLFF
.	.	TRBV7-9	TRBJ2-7	TGTGCCAGCAGCCCCCGCAGGGCCCCTGGGTACGAGCAGTACTTC	CASSPRRAPGYEQYF
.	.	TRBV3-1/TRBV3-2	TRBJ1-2	TGTGCCAGCAGCCAAGATTTCGGCTACACCTTC	CASSQDFGYTF
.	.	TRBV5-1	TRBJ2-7	TGCGCCAGCAGCTTGCTGGGGACTCCCCACGAGCAGTACTTC	CASSLLGTPHEQYF
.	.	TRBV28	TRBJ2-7	TGTGCCAGCAGTTCCCCAGGGGCCCCAAGCTACGAGCAGTACTTC	CASSSPGAPSYEQYF
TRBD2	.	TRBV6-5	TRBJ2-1	TGTGCCAGCGGGGTAGCGGGGGGCTCCTACAATGAGCAGTTCTTC	CASGVAGGSYNEQFF
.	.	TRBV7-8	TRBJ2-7	TGTGCCAGCAGCTTAGGGGGACTGTACTACGAGCAGTACTTC	CASSLGGLYYEQYF
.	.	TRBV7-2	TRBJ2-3	TGTGCCAGCAGCCCCGTAGCCCTACAGGGAGATACGCAGTATTTT	CASSPVALQGDTQYF
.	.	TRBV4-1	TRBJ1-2	TGCGCCAGCAGCCAAGTTCTGGGGGGGAGATACTATGGCTACACCTTC	CASSQVLGGRYYGYTF
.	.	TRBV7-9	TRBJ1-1	TGTGCCAGCAGCTTTGCCCGACAGCTGAACACTGAAGCTTTCTTT	CASSFARQLNTEAFF
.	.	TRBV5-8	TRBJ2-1	TGTGCCAGCAGCCTCCCCCTCCGGGGGCCTGAGCAGTTCTTC	CASSLPLRGPEQFF
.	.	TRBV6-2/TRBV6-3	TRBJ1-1	TGTGCCAGCAGTTACGGTCTAACGAACACTGAAGCTTTCTTT	CASSYGLTNTEAFF
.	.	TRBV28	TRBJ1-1	TGTGCCAGCAGTTCGATCACTGAAGCTTTCTTT	CASSSITEAFF
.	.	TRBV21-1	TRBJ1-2	TGTGCCAGCAGCAAAGTTCGATTTGGGGACCGAGAAAACTATGGCTACACCTTC	CASSKVRFGDRENYGYTF
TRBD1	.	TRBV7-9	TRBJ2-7	TGTGCCAGCAGCTCCACGGACAGGCCCCTCTACGAGCAGTACTTC	CASSSTDRPLYEQYF